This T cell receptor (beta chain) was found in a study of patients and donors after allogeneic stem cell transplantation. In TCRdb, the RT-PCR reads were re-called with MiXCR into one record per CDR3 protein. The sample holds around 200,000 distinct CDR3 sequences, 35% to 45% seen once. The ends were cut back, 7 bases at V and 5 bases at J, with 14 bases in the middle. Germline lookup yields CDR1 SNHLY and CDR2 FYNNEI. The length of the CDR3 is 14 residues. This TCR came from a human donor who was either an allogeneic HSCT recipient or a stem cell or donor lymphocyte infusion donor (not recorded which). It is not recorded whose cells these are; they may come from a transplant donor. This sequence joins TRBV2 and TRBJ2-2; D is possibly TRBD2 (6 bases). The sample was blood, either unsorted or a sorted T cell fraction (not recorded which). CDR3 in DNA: TGTGCCAGCATTCAGGACTATCCGACCGGGGAGCTGTTTTTT. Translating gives CASIQDYPTGELFF.